This T cell receptor (beta chain) was identified in a study of control samples from healthy donors and cancer patients. Trimming pared 1 base from V and 6 bases from J, leaving 12 bases between. This CDR3 spans 15 amino acids. The V gene's germline CDR1 is LNHNV and CDR2 YYDKDF (reference sequence). This clone was recorded a few times. Profiled with immunoSEQ multiplex PCR; TCRdb holds only in-frame clones, not every one. The sample includes about 130,000 clones, roughly 92% of them seen just once. The chain recombines TRBV15 with TRBJ2-2; D is possibly TRBD2 (6 bases). The specimen sequenced was blood. This sequence was found in a young man in good health. DNA for the CDR3: TGTGCCACCAGCAGAGGTCGGGGGACCGCCGGGGAGCTGTTTTTT. Translated: CATSRGRGTAGELFF.